The present T cell receptor beta chain was sequenced within a study of immune cell composition in non-small cell lung cancer. General study points: Dominant in vivo tumour-associated clones were not shown to share tumour-reactive sequences. Squamous carcinomas (roughly 80%) more often had tumour-associated clones >0.5% than adenocarcinomas (roughly 33%). Lung squamous cell carcinoma tumours had significantly higher top 10 clone scores and productive clonality than lung adenocarcinoma.

Regarding this clone: Its antigen remains unknown.

The CDR3 contains 15 residues. Germline V gene lookup returns CDR1 GTSNPN and CDR2 SVGIG (reference sequence). V was cut by 6 bases and J by 4 bases, with 18 bases left in between. The assay was immunoSEQ multiplex PCR, and TCRdb's table has in-frame clones only and misses some. This table has around 4,500 clones, 80% to 90% appearing once. The receptor comes from a human donor with non-small cell lung cancer. The chain uses TRBV30 and TRBJ2-2, with D perhaps matching TRBD1 (6 bases). Specimen: lung tumor tissue. DNA of the CDR3: TGTGCCTGCGCAAGGACAGCTTTGAGCACCGGGGAGCTGTTTTTT. This translates into CACARTALSTGELFF.